This entry features one TCR beta chain sequence. Every donor, a Caucasian adult, lived in Nashville, Tennessee. Each cell subset's genomic DNA was divided evenly among several immunoSEQ plates. Some clones are missing from TCRdb's copy, which holds only in-frame ones; the method was immunoSEQ multiplex PCR. The sample has around 530,000 clones, roughly 79% seen once; the top ten hold around 11%. This sample is drawn from a study of shared clonotypes between healthy human individuals. The germline V gene has CDR1 LNHDA and CDR2 SQIVND (reference sequence). The V segment lost 5 bases and the J segment 6 bases; nucleotides outside the gene matches: 14. This CDR3 spans 16 amino acids.

The V and J genes are TRBV19 and TRBJ1-2; 8 positions agree with TRBD1. This sequence was found in a woman aged 40 to 49 in good health. Some clones in this sample may be carry-over from other donors' samples. Sequencing was performed on PBMCs. As DNA, the CDR3 is TGTGCCAGTAGTCAGGTCCCGGGACAGGTCTCTAATGGCTACACCTTC. It translates to CASSQVPGQVSNGYTF. The full variable domain, in which reference TRBV19 and TRBJ1-2 provide the parts outside the CDR3, is DGGITQSPKYLFRKEGQNVTLSCEQNLNHDAMYWYRQDPGQGLRLIYYSQIVNDFQKGDIAEGYSVSREKKESFPLTVTSAQKNPTAFYLCASSQVPGQVSNGYTFGSGTRLTVV.